This is a list of T cell receptor beta chains from one sample in a study of patients and donors after allogeneic stem cell transplantation. MiXCR, applied by TCRdb to the RT-PCR reads, yields one record per CDR3 protein. The table records roughly 960,000 distinct CDR3 sequences, more than 15% of them present only once. Sequencing input: blood, either unsorted or a sorted T cell fraction (not recorded which). These receptors were obtained from a human donor who was either an allogeneic HSCT recipient or a stem cell or donor lymphocyte infusion donor (not recorded which). It is not recorded whose cells these are; they may come from a transplant donor. Each CDR3 is given with its conserved first and last residue. D genes are given only for firm matches. Not all rows give a size; the values are once, few, many and, for expanded clones, a class.

v_call: TRBV9
j_call: TRBJ2-6
cdr3_length: 15
clone_size: .
d_call: TRBD1
cdr3_aa: CASSLTTGGKGVLTF
cdr3_nt: TGTGCCAGCAGCTTAACGACAGGGGGCAAGGGCGTCCTGACTTTC

v_call: TRBV7-3
j_call: TRBJ2-3
cdr3_length: 13
clone_size: few
d_call: .
cdr3_aa: CASSPSGMDTQYF
cdr3_nt: TGTGCCAGCAGCCCCTCGGGTATGGATACGCAGTATTTT

v_call: TRBV3-1
j_call: TRBJ2-7
cdr3_length: 14
clone_size: .
d_call: .
cdr3_aa: CASSPPGLSYEQYF
cdr3_nt: TGTGCCAGCAGCCCCCCGGGCCTTTCCTACGAGCAGTACTTC

v_call: TRBV20-1
j_call: TRBJ2-3
cdr3_length: 18
clone_size: .
d_call: TRBD2
cdr3_aa: CSARPGLAGGGGTDTQYF
cdr3_nt: TGCAGTGCTAGGCCGGGACTAGCGGGAGGGGGTGGCACAGATACGCAGTATTTT

v_call: TRBV4-3
j_call: TRBJ1-6
cdr3_length: 15
clone_size: .
d_call: TRBD1
cdr3_aa: CASSQDRTAGGPLHF
cdr3_nt: TGCGCCAGCAGCCAAGATCGAACGGCAGGGGGGCCCCTCCACTTT

v_call: TRBV15
j_call: TRBJ1-4
cdr3_length: 17
clone_size: .
d_call: TRBD1
cdr3_aa: CATSRDPGTVINEKLFF
cdr3_nt: TGTGCCACCAGCAGAGATCCAGGGACAGTTATTAATGAAAAACTGTTTTTT

v_call: TRBV6-1
j_call: TRBJ1-1
cdr3_length: 15
clone_size: .
d_call: .
cdr3_aa: CASSEHGLNAGEAFF
cdr3_nt: TGTGCCAGCAGTGAACACGGACTCAACGCAGGTGAAGCTTTCTTT

v_call: TRBV5-8
j_call: TRBJ2-7
cdr3_length: 15
clone_size: .
d_call: .
cdr3_aa: CASSRNSAGIYEQYF
cdr3_nt: TGTGCCAGCAGCCGTAATTCGGCCGGGATCTACGAGCAGTACTTC

v_call: TRBV12-3/TRBV12-4
j_call: TRBJ1-5
cdr3_length: 17
clone_size: .
d_call: TRBD1
cdr3_aa: CASSVNTGGSRNQPQHF
cdr3_nt: TGTGCCAGCAGCGTAAATACAGGGGGAAGTAGGAATCAGCCCCAGCATTTT

v_call: TRBV11-2
j_call: TRBJ1-5
cdr3_length: 14
clone_size: few
d_call: .
cdr3_aa: CASRPNRSNQPQHF
cdr3_nt: TGTGCCAGCAGACCGAATCGAAGTAATCAGCCCCAGCATTTT

v_call: TRBV12-3/TRBV12-4
j_call: TRBJ2-5
cdr3_length: 14
clone_size: few
d_call: TRBD1
cdr3_aa: CASSTDRAQETQYF
cdr3_nt: TGTGCCAGCAGCACAGACAGGGCCCAAGAGACCCAGTACTTC

v_call: TRBV20-1
j_call: TRBJ2-2
cdr3_length: 17
clone_size: .
d_call: TRBD2
cdr3_aa: CSASIFTGGRSTGELFF
cdr3_nt: TGCAGTGCTAGTATCTTTACGGGGGGGCGGAGCACCGGGGAGCTGTTTTTT

v_call: TRBV7-6
j_call: TRBJ1-3
cdr3_length: 15
clone_size: many
d_call: TRBD1
cdr3_aa: CASSLQGAAGNTIYF
cdr3_nt: TGTGCCAGCAGCTTACAGGGGGCGGCTGGAAACACCATATATTTT

v_call: TRBV3-1
j_call: TRBJ2-1
cdr3_length: 15
clone_size: .
d_call: TRBD2
cdr3_aa: CASSQGEGLSKVLFF
cdr3_nt: TGTGCCAGCAGCCAAGGGGAGGGACTATCTAAAGTCTTGTTCTTC

v_call: TRBV5-1
j_call: TRBJ2-1
cdr3_length: 14
clone_size: many
d_call: .
cdr3_aa: CASSTLGSYNEQFF
cdr3_nt: TGCGCCAGCAGCACACTAGGGTCCTACAATGAGCAGTTCTTC

v_call: TRBV7-8
j_call: TRBJ1-2
cdr3_length: 15
clone_size: .
d_call: .
cdr3_aa: CASSPRFGGIERYTF
cdr3_nt: TGTGCCAGCAGCCCCCGATTTGGGGGGATCGAGCGCTACACCTTC

v_call: TRBV12-3/TRBV12-4
j_call: TRBJ1-2
cdr3_length: 16
clone_size: few
d_call: TRBD1
cdr3_aa: CASSPRQGGANYGYTF
cdr3_nt: TGTGCCAGCAGCCCACGCCAGGGGGGCGCCAACTATGGCTACACCTTC

v_call: TRBV12-3/TRBV12-4
j_call: TRBJ2-3
cdr3_length: 16
clone_size: many
d_call: TRBD1
cdr3_aa: CASSLGDRGRLYTQYF
cdr3_nt: TGTGCCAGCAGTTTGGGGGACAGGGGGCGGCTTTATACGCAGTATTTT

v_call: TRBV5-4
j_call: TRBJ2-7
cdr3_length: 14
clone_size: .
d_call: TRBD1
cdr3_aa: CASSKTGAYYEQYF
cdr3_nt: TGTGCCAGCAGCAAGACAGGGGCATACTACGAGCAGTACTTC

v_call: TRBV27
j_call: TRBJ2-2
cdr3_length: 15
clone_size: .
d_call: .
cdr3_aa: CASSLLFRVEKELFF
cdr3_nt: TGTGCCAGCAGTTTACTCTTCCGCGTGGAAAAGGAGCTGTTTTTT

v_call: TRBV27
j_call: TRBJ2-1
cdr3_length: 14
clone_size: few
d_call: .
cdr3_aa: CASWRGANSNEQFF
cdr3_nt: TGTGCCAGCTGGCGAGGGGCTAATTCGAATGAGCAGTTCTTC

v_call: TRBV24-1
j_call: TRBJ2-7
cdr3_length: 13
clone_size: .
d_call: .
cdr3_aa: CATSDYTSHEQYF
cdr3_nt: TGTGCCACCAGTGATTACACATCTCACGAGCAGTACTTC

v_call: TRBV27
j_call: TRBJ2-1
cdr3_length: 15
clone_size: .
d_call: TRBD1
cdr3_aa: CASSLGQGYFNEQFF
cdr3_nt: TGTGCCAGCAGCCTGGGACAGGGATACTTCAATGAGCAGTTCTTC

v_call: TRBV6-5
j_call: TRBJ1-3
cdr3_length: 15
clone_size: .
d_call: TRBD1
cdr3_aa: CASSYQGDPGNTIYF
cdr3_nt: TGTGCCAGCAGTTACCAGGGGGATCCTGGAAACACCATATATTTT

v_call: TRBV20-1
j_call: TRBJ1-3
cdr3_length: 16
clone_size: .
d_call: .
cdr3_aa: CSARRQQGALGNTIYF
cdr3_nt: TGCAGTGCTAGGAGACAACAGGGAGCTCTGGGAAACACCATATATTTT

v_call: TRBV2
j_call: TRBJ2-5
cdr3_length: 13
clone_size: few
d_call: .
cdr3_aa: CASIGIAQETQYF
cdr3_nt: TGTGCCAGCATAGGGATAGCCCAAGAGACCCAGTACTTC

v_call: TRBV28
j_call: TRBJ2-2
cdr3_length: 12
clone_size: few
d_call: .
cdr3_aa: CASSLYDGELFF
cdr3_nt: TGTGCCAGCAGTTTATACGACGGGGAGCTGTTTTTT

v_call: TRBV12-3/TRBV12-4
j_call: TRBJ1-4
cdr3_length: 12
clone_size: .
d_call: TRBD1
cdr3_aa: CASSQRQGKLFF
cdr3_nt: TGTGCCAGCAGTCAAAGACAGGGGAAACTGTTTTTT

v_call: TRBV5-6
j_call: TRBJ2-2
cdr3_length: 15
clone_size: .
d_call: TRBD2
cdr3_aa: CASSLSLAATGELFF
cdr3_nt: TGTGCCAGCAGCTTAAGTCTAGCGGCTACCGGGGAGCTGTTTTTT

v_call: TRBV3-1
j_call: TRBJ1-1
cdr3_length: 14
clone_size: .
d_call: TRBD1
cdr3_aa: CASSRGTGLTEAFF
cdr3_nt: TGTGCCAGCAGCCGCGGGACAGGGCTAACTGAAGCTTTCTTT

v_call: TRBV10-3
j_call: TRBJ2-7
cdr3_length: 14
clone_size: few
d_call: .
cdr3_aa: CAISEPSKGHEQYF
cdr3_nt: TGTGCCATCAGTGAGCCATCAAAGGGGCACGAGCAGTACTTC

v_call: TRBV12-3/TRBV12-4
j_call: TRBJ1-6
cdr3_length: 15
clone_size: many
d_call: .
cdr3_aa: CASSLAGPYNSPLHF
cdr3_nt: TGTGCCAGCAGTTTGGCAGGGCCATATAATTCACCCCTCCACTTT

v_call: TRBV5-1
j_call: TRBJ2-1
cdr3_length: 14
clone_size: .
d_call: .
cdr3_aa: CASSLEPRGNEQFF
cdr3_nt: TGCGCCAGCAGCTTGGAACCCAGGGGCAATGAGCAGTTCTTC

v_call: TRBV7-8
j_call: TRBJ2-3
cdr3_length: 17
clone_size: .
d_call: TRBD2
cdr3_aa: CASSLGWREGYTDTQYF
cdr3_nt: TGTGCCAGCAGCTTAGGCTGGCGGGAGGGGTATACAGATACGCAGTATTTT

v_call: TRBV6-2/TRBV6-3
j_call: TRBJ2-1
cdr3_length: 15
clone_size: .
d_call: TRBD1
cdr3_aa: CASRRADRGTIEQFF
cdr3_nt: TGTGCCAGCCGGCGGGCGGACAGGGGAACAATTGAGCAGTTCTTC

v_call: TRBV6-1
j_call: TRBJ1-2
cdr3_length: 14
clone_size: few
d_call: .
cdr3_aa: CASSRGRPRYGYTF
cdr3_nt: TGTGCCAGCAGTCGGGGGCGGCCCCGCTATGGCTACACCTTC

v_call: TRBV7-9
j_call: TRBJ1-5
cdr3_length: 16
clone_size: few
d_call: .
cdr3_aa: CASSLFSGKGNQPQHF
cdr3_nt: TGTGCCAGCAGCTTATTTTCGGGGAAGGGAAATCAGCCCCAGCATTTT

v_call: TRBV6-1
j_call: TRBJ1-2
cdr3_length: 13
clone_size: few
d_call: .
cdr3_aa: CASSGDTYGGYTF
cdr3_nt: TGTGCCAGCAGTGGGGACACTTATGGCGGCTACACCTTC

v_call: TRBV4-3
j_call: TRBJ2-1
cdr3_length: 16
clone_size: many
d_call: TRBD2
cdr3_aa: CASSQEPSGGANEQFF
cdr3_nt: TGCGCCAGCAGCCAAGAGCCTAGCGGGGGGGCAAATGAGCAGTTCTTC

v_call: TRBV12-3/TRBV12-4
j_call: TRBJ2-1
cdr3_length: 15
clone_size: many
d_call: .
cdr3_aa: CASSLQGTGGNEQFF
cdr3_nt: TGTGCCAGCAGTCTCCAAGGGACGGGCGGAAATGAGCAGTTCTTC

v_call: TRBV5-1
j_call: TRBJ2-7
cdr3_length: 19
clone_size: few
d_call: .
cdr3_aa: CASSLPRGSTYWSSYEQYF
cdr3_nt: TGCGCCAGCAGCCTCCCACGAGGGTCAACTTATTGGAGCTCCTACGAGCAGTACTTC

v_call: TRBV5-1
j_call: TRBJ2-7
cdr3_length: 15
clone_size: .
d_call: .
cdr3_aa: CASSLGVGSTYEQYF
cdr3_nt: TGCGCCAGCAGCTTGGGGGTGGGATCCACCTACGAGCAGTACTTC

v_call: TRBV6-1
j_call: TRBJ2-7
cdr3_length: 15
clone_size: few
d_call: .
cdr3_aa: CASSRRGDRAYEQYF
cdr3_nt: TGTGCCAGCAGCCGACGCGGGGACAGAGCCTACGAGCAGTACTTC

v_call: TRBV27
j_call: TRBJ1-1
cdr3_length: 15
clone_size: .
d_call: .
cdr3_aa: CASSLGGRWNTEAFF
cdr3_nt: TGTGCCAGCAGTTTAGGGGGGCGGTGGAACACTGAAGCTTTCTTT

v_call: TRBV12-3/TRBV12-4
j_call: TRBJ2-1
cdr3_length: 14
clone_size: few
d_call: .
cdr3_aa: CASSFGTDLNEQFF
cdr3_nt: TGTGCCAGCAGTTTCGGGACGGACCTAAATGAGCAGTTCTTC